This T cell receptor (beta chain) was documented in a study of cytomegalovirus exposure and HLA in healthy donors. Overall study results and limits: Cytomegalovirus association was listed for 164 TCR beta chains.

Repertoires were generated with immunoSEQ multiplex PCR, while TCRdb's copy carries only in-frame clones and drops some. The table shows approximately 59,000 clones, with 80% to 95% occurring only once. A remark on this clone: Its matching antigen is unknown.

Sequenced sample: PBMCs. The clonotype originates from a man aged 18 to 30 in good health and CMV-seropositive.

The CDR3 DNA reads as TGCGCCAGCAGCGGGACAGGGACCTCGAACACTGAAGCTTTCTTT. It encodes CASSGTGTSNTEAFF. The chain is built from TRBV5-1 and TRBJ1-1; 9 bases line up with TRBD1. Trimming cost V 4 bases and J 1 base; bases outside gene matches: 5. Germline CDR1 is SGHRS and CDR2 is YFSETQ. The CDR3 is 15 amino acids.